A single sample gave rise to the 21 T cell receptor beta chains below, sequenced in a study of early T cells in non-severe SARS-CoV-2 infection. One entry per CDR3 protein results from TCRdb running MiXCR on the 5' RACE reads. Of tens of thousands of distinct CDR3 sequences listed, 12% are singletons. The input for sequencing was whole blood, taken at baseline. The receptors were gathered from an adult who was a healthcare worker with PCR-confirmed SARS-CoV-2 infection or an uninfected control (not recorded which). The donor label of this sample is uncertain.

This clonotype was seen a few times. The chain recombines TRBV27 with TRBJ2-1; TRBD2 matches 11 bases. The CDR3 runs to 22 residues. V lost 1 base and J lost 4; bases outside the gene matches: 21. The germline CDR1 and CDR2 sequences are MNHEY and SMNVEV (reference sequence). The CDR3 bases are TGTGCCAGCAGTTTATATTCCCCCTCTAGTAGCGGGGGGGCTATTCTTTACAATGAGCAGTTCTTC. Translating gives CASSLYSPSSSGGAILYNEQFF.

The chain has TRBV7-3 and TRBJ2-3, with 7 bases lining up with TRBD1. This CDR3 is built from 15 residues. Germline V gene data show CDR1 as SGHTA and CDR2 as FQGTGA. V shed 5 bases, J shed 5 bases, and the junction held 10 bases outside the gene matches. The chain's CDR3 is CASSHSGTALDTQYF. The CDR3 DNA follows: TGTGCCAGCAGCCACTCCGGGACAGCTCTAGATACGCAGTATTTT.

The chain has TRBV25-1 and TRBJ2-1; possibly TRBD1 or TRBD2 for D (6 bases each). The V and J ends lost 3 bases and 5 bases respectively, with 23 bases between them. This CDR3 contains 18 residues. Looked up from germline, CDR1 is MGHDK and CDR2 is SYGVNS. The chain's CDR3 is CASSDQEWVGGLNNEQFF. The CDR3 DNA sequence: TGTGCCAGCAGTGACCAGGAATGGGTAGGGGGGCTAAACAATGAGCAGTTCTTC.

This clonotype was seen only a few times. The chain combines TRBV27 with TRBJ1-6, with D possibly TRBD1 on 5 matching bases. The germline V gene has CDR1 MNHEY and CDR2 SMNVEV (reference sequence). This CDR3 has 17 amino acids. V lost 5 bases and J 2 bases, leaving 16 bases between the germline ends. The CDR3 DNA sequence: TGTGCCAGCAGTGGGGCCGGGACTGTTACCTATAATTCACCCCTCCACTTT. Its translation is CASSGAGTVTYNSPLHF.

This clonotype has more than one count but fewer than ten. The V and J genes are TRBV12-3 or TRBV12-4 and TRBJ2-3; tentatively, D is TRBD1 (5 bases). V lost 3 bases to trimming and J lost 2 bases, with 9 bases between them. This CDR3 has 14 amino acids. The CDR3, as DNA: TGTGCCAGCAGTTTTGGGGCCTACACAGATACGCAGTATTTT. It is translated as CASSFGAYTDTQYF.

This clonotype was detected ten times or more. V gene TRBV12-3 or TRBV12-4 combines with J gene TRBJ1-5, with D possibly TRBD1 on 5 matching bases. Trimming took 7 bases from V and 1 from J, leaving 17 bases between them. The CDR3 is 16 residues long. CDR3 region: CASTLGGTQSNQPQHF. In nucleotides, the CDR3 is TGTGCCAGCACCCTGGGGGGGACCCAAAGCAATCAGCCCCAGCATTTT.

Details on this clonotype: One end of the junction is discordant with germline, which a read error may explain. The chain is built from TRBV12-3 or TRBV12-4 and TRBJ1-5; unclear D gene. This CDR3 has 13 residues. The CDR3 DNA sequence: TGTGCCAGCGGCGATTTTGGCAATCAGCCCCAGCTTTTT. This encodes CASGDFGNQPQLF.

V gene TRBV27 combines with J gene TRBJ2-3; TRBD1 aligns across 8 bases. The CDR3 runs 16 residues. The trim removed 5 bases at V and 3 bases at J, leaving 10 bases unmatched. Looked up from germline, CDR1 is MNHEY and CDR2 is SMNVEV (reference sequence). DNA of the CDR3: TGTGCCAGCAGTCCTCGAGCAGGGGGCAGGACAGATACGCAGTATTTT. This translates into CASSPRAGGRTDTQYF.

The chain links TRBV28 to TRBJ1-5, with TRBD1 matching over 7 bases. Per the germline V gene, CDR1 is MDHEN and CDR2 is SYDVKM. The CDR3 length is 15 residues. V gave up 6 bases and J gave up 5 bases; unmatched junction bases: 10. The CDR3 sequence: CASSSIPGGHQPQHF. In DNA form, the CDR3 reads TGTGCCAGCAGCTCCATTCCAGGGGGGCATCAGCCCCAGCATTTT.

This clonotype appeared many times. This rearrangement joins TRBV19 to TRBJ1-1; 9 bases line up with TRBD1. With V trimmed by 3 bases and J by 1 base, 12 bases remained unmatched. The CDR3 is 18 residues long. Per germline, CDR1 LNHDA and CDR2 SQIVND (reference sequence). The CDR3 coding sequence is TGTGCCAGTAGTATCAGCCCCCGGGACAGGGTTGGGAACACTGAAGCTTTCTTT. It translates to CASSISPRDRVGNTEAFF.

This clonotype was counted between two and nine times. The chain couples TRBV9 to TRBJ2-2, with D perhaps TRBD1 or TRBD2 (5 bases each). Germline V gene lookup returns CDR1 SGDLS and CDR2 YYNGEE. Trimming pared 3 bases from V and 1 base from J, leaving 16 bases between. The CDR3 sequence is 17 residues long. CDR3 DNA sequence: TGTGCCAGCAGCGCCAGACCGGGACGGAAGAACACCGGGGAGCTGTTTTTT. Amino acids: CASSARPGRKNTGELFF.

This clonotype was counted a few times. The genes are TRBV3-1 and TRBJ1-2; 7 nucleotides align to TRBD1. Losses at the gene ends were 3 bases for V and 5 bases for J; bases not matched to a gene: 18. The germline gives CDR1 LGHDT, CDR2 YNNKEL (reference sequence). This CDR3 has 18 amino acids. The CDR3 DNA follows: TGTGCCAGCAGCCATAAACTCCGACAGGGCAGGAGTGAATATGGCTACACCTTC. Its translation is CASSHKLRQGRSEYGYTF.

This clonotype was seen many times. V usage is TRBV5-1 and J usage is TRBJ1-1, with 8 bases matching TRBD1. The CDR3 runs to 14 residues. Trimming removed 4 bases from V and 0 bases from J; junction bases left unmatched: 2. Germline V lookup: CDR1 SGHRS, CDR2 YFSETQ. The CDR3 sequence: CASSGTGLNTEAFF. CDR3 nucleotide sequence: TGCGCCAGCAGCGGGACAGGCTTGAACACTGAAGCTTTCTTT.

This clonotype has ten or more counts. The V and J genes are TRBV7-2 and TRBJ2-3, with TRBD2 matching 7 bases. V was clipped by 2 bases and J by 4 bases; unmatched bases: 3. The CDR3 loop spans 14 amino acids. In germline, CDR1 is SGHTA, CDR2 FQGNSA. CDR3 loop: CASSLLGGADTQYF. The CDR3 nucleotides are TGTGCCAGCAGCTTATTGGGGGGGGCAGATACGCAGTATTTT.

This clonotype has only a few counts. The J gene is TRBJ1-1, the V gene TRBV3-1, with unresolved D. V lost 1 base to trimming and J lost 7 bases, with 13 bases between them. The length of the CDR3 is 14 residues. The germline V gene encodes CDR1 LGHDT and CDR2 YNNKEL (reference sequence). Here the CDR3 DNA reads TGTGCCAGCAGCCAAGTTGGTTCAGGCGGTGAAGCTTTCTTT. It translates to CASSQVGSGGEAFF. Full variable domain (rest looked up from reference TRBV3-1 and TRBJ1-1): DTAVSQTPKYLVTQMGNDKSIKCEQNLGHDTMYWYKQDSKKFLKIMFSYNNKELIINETVPNRFSPKSPDKAHLNLHINSLELGDSAVYFCASSQVGSGGEAFFGQGTRLTVV.

The rearrangement uses TRBV7-3 and TRBJ1-6; a possible D gene is TRBD1 (6 bases). Germline assignment: CDR1 SGHTA and CDR2 FQGTGA. There are 13 residues in the CDR3. The V end lost 4 bases, the J end lost 7 bases, and 8 bases lay between the germline ends. CDR3 sequence (DNA): TGTGCCAGCAGCTCGGGACAAAATTCACCCCTCCACTTT. Its translation is CASSSGQNSPLHF.

This clonotype was seen a few times. The chain has TRBV20-1 and TRBJ1-1, with TRBD1 matching 10 bases. The CDR3 consists of 14 residues. From germline, CDR1 is DFQATT and CDR2 SNEGSKA (reference sequence). Unmatched junction bases numbered 9, after V lost 5 bases and J lost 6 bases. This CDR3 reads CSAEVGTGAPEAFF. Here the CDR3 DNA reads TGCAGTGCTGAGGTAGGGACAGGGGCCCCTGAAGCTTTCTTT.

This clonotype has a handful of counts. This chain connects TRBV12-3 or TRBV12-4 to TRBJ2-2; perhaps TRBD2 as D (6 bases). This CDR3 has 16 amino acids. V was trimmed by 5 bases and J by 6 bases, leaving 19 bases between them. Here the CDR3 reads CASSDPGRGSPGELFF. The DNA for the CDR3 is TGTGCCAGCAGTGACCCGGGGCGGGGAAGTCCCGGGGAGCTGTTTTTT.

In this sample, this clonotype turned up a few times. The CDR3 region has the DNA TGTGCCAGCAGCGCCCGGCCGGGACAGGGGAGACAAGAGACCCAGTACTTC. This sequence encodes CASSARPGQGRQETQYF. This chain joins TRBV4-2 and TRBJ2-5; 10 bases are shared with TRBD1. There are 17 residues in the CDR3. With V trimmed by 5 bases and J by 2 bases, 11 bases remained unmatched. Germline-derived CDR1 and CDR2 are LGHNA and YNFKEQ.

This clonotype was picked up a small number of times. The J gene is TRBJ1-1, the V gene TRBV12-3 or TRBV12-4; 8 positions agree with TRBD1. Trimming at V came to 4 bases and at J to 1 base, leaving 5 bases not matched to a gene. The CDR3 has 15 amino acids. The DNA of the CDR3 is TGTGCCAGCAGTTCCCGGACAGGGAAGAACACTGAAGCTTTCTTT. Residues: CASSSRTGKNTEAFF.

This clonotype came up a few times. The chain uses TRBV11-3 and TRBJ2-1; 7 nucleotides agree with TRBD2. Germline-derived CDR1 and CDR2 are SGHNT and YENEEA. This CDR3 region has 12 residues. Trimming at V came to 5 bases and at J to 10 bases, leaving 5 bases not matched to a gene. The CDR3 DNA reads TGTGCCAGCAGCCCTCGTAGCGGGGAGCAGTTCTTC. Protein: CASSPRSGEQFF. Full variable domain (remainder filled in from reference TRBV11-3 and TRBJ2-1): EAGVVQSPRYKIIEKKQPVAFWCNPISGHNTLYWYLQNLGQGPELLIRYENEEAVDDSQLPKDRFSAERLKGVDSTLKIQPAELGDSAVYLCASSPRSGEQFFGPGTRLTVL.